Sequencing of this T cell receptor (delta chain) was carried out in a study of γδ T cells in repeated Plasmodium falciparum infection. Germline CDR1 and CDR2: TSWWSYY and QGS. The V gene end was trimmed by 2 bases and the J gene end by 5 bases; junction bases not matched to a gene: 7. The CDR3 has 16 amino acids. This clone was seen only a few times. Its specificity is unknown. A far larger clone is one base from this, pointing to a likely read error. Within the sample, other DNA sequences also encode this same CDR3. The study, taken as a whole, reports: Vgamma9/Vdelta2+ T cells showed a stable polyclonal repertoire with shared TCRgamma sequences.

Vgamma9/Vdelta2+ and Vdelta2-negative gammadelta T cells were flow-sorted from PBMC for bulk sequencing. Both TRG and TRD chains were sequenced from each sorted sample. TCRdb reprocessed the multiplex PCR reads using CATT. This sample has about 93,000 delta-chain clones, with approximately 1% found just once. The receptor was isolated from a pool of human donors (malaria-infected and uninfected, not separated). Material for sequencing was gamma-delta T cells from blood. The J gene is TRDJ1, the V gene TRDV1; 11 nucleotides agree with TRDD3. Here the CDR3 DNA reads TGTGCTCTTGGGGAAACCACTGGGGGATATTTGGATAAACTCATCTTT. Translation gives CALGETTGGYLDKLIF.